This T cell receptor beta chain was found in a study of breast tumors, draining lymph nodes, adjacent tissues. Whole-study results and caveats: Tumor TCR diversity was below lymph nodes but above nontumor tissue. The data were judged consistent with most tumor T cells coming from lymph node and expanding in tumor.

To note about this clonotype: The antigen is unknown.

TCRdb itself ran the multiplex PCR reads through MiXCR, one entry per CDR3 protein. There are 66,000 or so distinct CDR3 sequences in the sample; approximately 47% occur only once, and 8.4% lies in the top ten. V was clipped by 5 bases and J by 2 bases; unmatched bases: 18. The germline CDR1 and CDR2 sequences are LNHNV and YYDKDF (reference sequence). The length of the CDR3 is 19 residues. Sequencing was carried out using breast tumor tissue. The chain has TRBV15 and TRBJ2-3; 8 bases agree with TRBD1. The sequence derives from a female donor with breast cancer. Some clones in this sample may be carry-over from other donors' samples. CDR3 coding DNA: TGTGCCACCAGCGGACAGGGAGAGGGGTACGAGCAGTACACAGATACGCAGTATTTT. As protein: CATSGQGEGYEQYTDTQYF.